This entry lists 4 T cell receptor beta chains sequenced from one sample in a study of T cells after somatic rescue of genetic block. The table came from immunoSEQ multiplex PCR; TCRdb's copy has only in-frame clones and leaves some out. The table records about 12,000 clones, over 55% of them present only once. Sequences were obtained from peripheral blood mononuclear cells (PBMCs). The receptors were gathered from a boy between 10 and 17 years old.

The rearrangement links TRBV4-1 to TRBJ2-7; D is perhaps TRBD1 or TRBD2 (5 bases each). The CDR3 covers 16 residues. CDR1 is MGHRA, CDR2 YSYEKL, per germline. The V and J ends lost 0 bases and 0 bases respectively, with 12 bases between them. The CDR3 loop reads CASSQEGARGSYEQYF. The CDR3 region has the DNA TGCGCCAGCAGCCAAGAAGGGGCACGGGGCTCCTACGAGCAGTACTTC.

This rearrangement joins TRBV7-9 to TRBJ2-7; D may be TRBD2 (5 bases). Germline V gives CDR1 SEHNR, CDR2 FQNEAQ (reference sequence). This CDR3 comprises 12 residues. V was pared by 2 bases and J by 11 bases, with 13 bases between. For the CDR3, the DNA is TGTGCCAGCAGCTTAACGGAGTCAGCGGAGTACTTC. Translation: CASSLTESAEYF.

The genes are TRBV19 and TRBJ1-5; a weak D match, TRBD1 (6 bases). Deletions cut 4 bases from V and 7 bases from J, with 17 bases between. The CDR3 has 15 residues. The germline V gene encodes CDR1 LNHDA and CDR2 SQIVND (reference sequence). CDR3 loop: CASSRSTGGGQPQHF. In nucleotides, the CDR3 is TGTGCCAGTAGTAGATCGACGGGAGGGGGACAGCCCCAGCATTTT.

This chain uses TRBV6-6 with TRBJ2-2; D ambiguous. V lost 6 bases to trimming and J lost 0 bases, with 8 bases between them. CDR1 and CDR2 from the germline V gene are MNHNY and SVGAGI (reference sequence). The CDR3 totals 14 residues. CDR3 nucleotides: TGTGCCAGCAGGATGTCAACGAACACCGGGGAGCTGTTTTTT. Encoded protein: CASRMSTNTGELFF.